The clone carrying this T cell receptor beta chain was detected a few times. As yet, its antigen is unknown. Described time point: newly diagnosed GD, antithyroid drugs for less than 3 months. Extracted RNA from PBMCs served as the source of the TCR library. The sample comes from a study of regulatory T cells in long-lasting Graves disease. Arm-PCR of CDR3 regions and iRepertoire HTBI primers were used to build TCR beta libraries. TCRdb independently ran MiXCR on the multiplex PCR reads; one entry per CDR3 protein. The sample has roughly 530,000 distinct CDR3 sequences; about 16% are singletons. After removal of 7 bases from V and 5 bases from J, the junction contained 9 bases not matched to a gene. This CDR3 has 14 residues. Germline values: CDR1 MDHEN, CDR2 SYDVKM. Broader study findings: The TCR repertoire of persistent Graves' patients was less diverse than that of newly diagnosed ones. With persistent disease, TRBV28, TRBJ1-2 and TRBJ2-5 were the favored segments.

The sample was also reused in another study, on T cells in Graves' hyperthyroidism and ophthalmopathy. This second report adds: Based on clinical symptoms, serum thyroxine and TRAb, thyroid ultrasound and orbital computed tomography, diagnoses were reached.

The clonotype originates from a woman in her forties or fifties with Graves disease. Material: peripheral blood mononuclear cells (PBMCs), obtained at new diagnosis, from a patient treated with antithyroid drugs. The chain combines TRBV28 with TRBJ1-1; 8 bases align to TRBD1. CDR3 coding DNA: TGTGCCAGCACCATCCTACAGGGGGGAACTGAAGCTTTCTTT. Translated, it gives CASTILQGGTEAFF.